The 19 T cell receptor beta chains presented below share a single source sample, sequenced in a study of T cells in Graves' hyperthyroidism and ophthalmopathy. The TCR beta CDR3 regions underwent amplification using RNA transcripts as the source. Primed by the HTBI set, a first-round RT-PCR was run on the TCR CDR3. TCRdb independently ran MiXCR on the multiplex PCR reads; one entry per CDR3 protein. The sample has about 500,000 distinct CDR3 sequences, 16% seen once. The specimen sequenced was blood. The receptors here all came from a young woman with Graves' hyperthyroidism.

This clonotype has more than one count but fewer than ten. V gene TRBV27 combines with J gene TRBJ1-2, with D possibly TRBD1 on 6 matching bases. Trimming shortened V by 3 bases and J by 0 bases, and 11 bases separated the two germline ends. CDR1 is MNHEY, CDR2 SMNVEV, per germline (reference sequence). The CDR3 sequence is 15 residues long. This CDR3 reads CASSFSGATNYGYTF. Here the CDR3 DNA reads TGTGCCAGCAGTTTTTCAGGGGCCACTAACTATGGCTACACCTTC.

This clonotype has at least ten counts. The chain has TRBV27 and TRBJ2-2, with 9 bases aligning to TRBD2. This CDR3 is 19 amino acids long. J lost 4 bases, V lost 2 bases, and 14 bases had no gene match. Per germline, CDR1 MNHEY and CDR2 SMNVEV (reference sequence). The chain's CDR3 is CASSLKRRGRGGFTGELFF. CDR3 coding DNA: TGTGCCAGCAGTTTAAAGAGAAGGGGGCGGGGGGGATTCACCGGGGAGCTGTTTTTT.

The table lists this clonotype with many counts. The rearrangement links TRBV12-3 or TRBV12-4 to TRBJ2-5; 12 bases map to TRBD2. This CDR3 has 14 residues. The trim removed 6 bases at V and 13 bases at J, leaving 12 bases unmatched. This CDR3 reads CASRPTRTSGKVYF. The CDR3 coding sequence is TGTGCCAGCAGGCCTACCAGGACTAGCGGGAAAGTGTACTTC.

The genes are TRBV14 and TRBJ2-1; 14 bases agree with TRBD2. After removal of 5 bases from V and 7 bases from J, the junction contained 13 bases not matched to a gene. The CDR3 runs 18 residues. Germline V gene sequence: CDR1 SGHDN, CDR2 FVKESK. CDR3: CASSSLLGLAGEVNEQFF. As DNA, the CDR3 is TGTGCCAGCAGCTCTTTGTTGGGACTAGCGGGAGAGGTAAATGAGCAGTTCTTC.

This clonotype was seen many times. The V call is TRBV20-1, the J call TRBJ1-5; D is unclear. Trimming left V 1 base short and J 5 bases short, with 15 bases between. Germline V gene sequence: CDR1 DFQATT, CDR2 SNEGSKA (reference sequence). The length of the CDR3 is 15 residues. The CDR3 DNA is TGCAGTGCTAGAGGGTTGGAACTCGGGGATCAGCCCCAGCATTTT. Amino acids: CSARGLELGDQPQHF.

This clonotype was picked up a small number of times. This chain uses TRBV6-1 with TRBJ2-7; no reliable D call. Germline values: CDR1 MNHNS, CDR2 SASEGT. The CDR3 length is 16 residues. V lost 5 bases to trimming and J lost 0 bases, with 17 bases between them. The DNA of the CDR3 is TGTGCCAGCAGTCTAGTGGCTCACCCCTACTCCTACGAGCAGTACTTC. It yields the protein CASSLVAHPYSYEQYF.

V is TRBV3-1 and J is TRBJ2-2; D unclear. CDR3 length equals 17 residues. Germline loops: CDR1 LGHDT, CDR2 YNNKEL (reference sequence). V shed 0 bases and J shed 1 base, with 12 bases lying between them. The CDR3 bases are TGTGCCAGCAGCCAAGATGTCCCAGCGCTGAACACCGGGGAGCTGTTTTTT. Translating gives CASSQDVPALNTGELFF.

The V call is TRBV12-3 or TRBV12-4, the J call TRBJ1-3, with D maybe TRBD1 (5 bases). V dropped 7 bases and J dropped 8 bases, with 12 bases sitting between them. The CDR3 loop spans 12 amino acids. This CDR3 is CASTKGLHTIYF. The DNA for the CDR3 is TGTGCCAGCACTAAGGGGTTACACACCATATATTTT.

J is TRBJ2-1 and V is TRBV10-1, with 8 nucleotides matching TRBD1. The CDR3 spans 14 residues. The junction had 2 bases not matched to a gene; V was cut back by 2 bases and J by 5 bases. Germline CDR1 and CDR2: WNHNN and SYGVQD (reference sequence). In DNA, the CDR3 is TGCGCCAGCAGTGAGGACAGGGGAAACAATGAGCAGTTCTTC. Amino acid sequence: CASSEDRGNNEQFF.

This clonotype has just a few counts. This chain links TRBV5-1 with TRBJ2-7, with 8 bases aligning to TRBD2. Germline CDR1 and CDR2: SGHRS and YFSETQ. The CDR3 covers 16 residues. Trimming cost V 4 bases and J 3 bases; bases outside gene matches: 12. The DNA for the CDR3 is TGCGCCAGCAGCCCCGGGGCGGCCAGCGGGGGCTACGAGCAGTACTTC. Its translation is CASSPGAASGGYEQYF.

This clonotype has at least ten counts. One end of the junction is discordant with germline, which a read error may explain. The gene calls are TRBV4-1 and TRBJ2-1, with a tentative D call TRBD1 (6 bases). Germline assignment: CDR1 MGHRA and CDR2 YSYEKL. There are 12 residues in the CDR3. CDR3 amino acids: CASSQGYNEQFF. CDR3 sequence (DNA): TGTGCCAGCAGTCAGGGGTACAATGAGCAGTTCTTC.

This clonotype was seen ten or more times. The chain carries TRBV5-5 and TRBJ1-5; D unresolved. The germline V and J ends were trimmed by 2 bases and 0 bases, with 6 bases remaining between them. CDR3 length equals 14 residues. CDR1 and CDR2 from the germline V gene are SGHKS and YYEKEE (reference sequence). Here the CDR3 reads CASSLRNSNQPQHF. Here the CDR3 DNA reads TGTGCCAGCAGCTTAAGAAATAGCAATCAGCCCCAGCATTTT.

This clonotype was found a few times. The chain combines TRBV27 with TRBJ1-5; tentative D call: TRBD1 (5 bases). Per the germline V gene, CDR1 is MNHEY and CDR2 is SMNVEV (reference sequence). The CDR3 spans 14 residues. The V gene lost 5 bases and the J gene lost 5 bases, with 13 bases spanning the gap. CDR3 amino acids: CASSGAGIYQPQHF. CDR3 sequence (DNA): TGTGCCAGCAGTGGGGCAGGGATATATCAGCCCCAGCATTTT.

This clonotype was counted many times. The junction departs from the called germline gene at one end, perhaps through a read error. J is TRBJ1-1 and V is TRBV7-6; TRBD1 aligns across 7 bases. CDR1 is SGHVS and CDR2 is FNYEAQ in the germline V gene. The CDR3 contains 13 residues. Here the CDR3 DNA reads TGTGCCAGCAGCCGGCGACAGGGTACTGAGGCTTTCTTT. It yields the protein CASSRRQGTEAFF.

V is TRBV28 and J is TRBJ1-3, with D unclear. Germline CDR1 MDHEN, CDR2 SYDVKM. V was shortened by 6 bases and J by 0 bases, with 3 bases between the two germline ends. CDR3 length equals 12 residues. The CDR3 region has the DNA TGTGCCAGCAGGATCTCTGGAAACACCATATATTTT. Its translation is CASRISGNTIYF.

The table lists this clonotype with a few counts. The chain has TRBV11-3 and TRBJ1-1; the D gene is possibly TRBD1 (6 bases). V lost 3 bases, J lost 3 bases, and 14 bases lay in between. Germline-derived CDR1 and CDR2 are SGHNT and YENEEA. CDR3 length: 15 amino acids. The CDR3 DNA reads TGTGCCAGCAGCTTGATTCAGGGGCCCGACACTGAAGCTTTCTTT. It specifies CASSLIQGPDTEAFF. Complete variable domain (other parts from reference TRBV11-3 and TRBJ1-1): EAGVVQSPRYKIIEKKQPVAFWCNPISGHNTLYWYLQNLGQGPELLIRYENEEAVDDSQLPKDRFSAERLKGVDSTLKIQPAELGDSAVYLCASSLIQGPDTEAFFGQGTRLTVV.

This clonotype has ten or more counts. The CDR3 sequence is CASSPLYSRENYGYTF. CDR3 nucleotide sequence: TGTGCCAGCTCACCACTCTACAGCCGAGAAAACTATGGCTACACCTTC. The V and J genes are TRBV18 and TRBJ1-2, with unresolved D. The CDR3 is made up of 16 amino acids. CDR1 is KGHSH and CDR2 is LQKENI in the germline V gene. Trimming took off 1 base at V and 2 bases at J, with 14 bases between the two ends. The variable domain in full, completed from reference TRBV18 and TRBJ1-2, reads NAGVMQNPRHLVRRRGQEARLRCSPMKGHSHVYWYRQLPEEGLKFMVYLQKENIIDESGMPKERFSAEFPKEGPSILRIQQVVRGDSAAYFCASSPLYSRENYGYTFGSGTRLTVV.

This chain links TRBV27 with TRBJ2-1, with D unresolved. CDR3 length equals 14 residues. Germline CDR1 and CDR2: MNHEY and SMNVEV (reference sequence). Trimming left V 1 base short and J 4 bases short, with 8 bases between. CDR3: CASSLLRFYNEQFF. The CDR3 coding sequence is TGTGCCAGCAGTTTATTGCGGTTTTACAATGAGCAGTTCTTC.

This chain uses TRBV7-2 with TRBJ1-1; 7 nucleotides agree with TRBD1. This CDR3 has 19 amino acids. With V trimmed by 2 bases and J by 0 bases, 15 bases remained unmatched. Germline V gene lookup returns CDR1 SGHTA and CDR2 FQGNSA. This CDR3 is CASSLKGWGPGQLNTEAFF. Written as DNA, the CDR3 is TGTGCCAGCAGCTTAAAAGGATGGGGACCGGGACAGCTGAACACTGAAGCTTTCTTT.